The present entry profiles one T cell receptor beta chain with its context. Antigen specificity is unknown. This specimen comes from a study of CD4 T cells in relation to SARS-CoV-2 and coronaviruses. Sequencing used immunoSEQ multiplex PCR; TCRdb keeps in-frame clones, though not all of them. The sample lists tens of thousands of clones, 84% seen once, with around 1.3% in the top ten. CDR1 is KGHSH, CDR2 LQKENI, per germline. The CDR3 contains 13 residues. V lost 3 bases and J 2 bases, leaving 8 bases between the germline ends. Input material: naive CD4+ T cells from PBMCs, cultured in vitro. This sample's subset: naive CD4+ T cells isolated by negative enrichment. This clonotype was sampled from an adult with COVID-19. This chain joins TRBV18 and TRBJ2-7, with D possibly matching TRBD1 (5 bases). CDR3 nucleotides: TGTGCCAGCTCACCGGACACGACCTACGAGCAGTACTTC. Translated, it gives CASSPDTTYEQYF.